The sequence of this TCR beta chain was determined in a study of T cells expressing NK-cell markers (dated by TCRdb to 2020 to 2021). General notes on the study: TCR beta-chain repertoires were profiled in sorted CD3+CD56+NKG2C+, CD3+CD56+NKG2C- and CD3+CD56-NKG2C+ T-cell subsets from about 8 donors. Among the eight sequenced donors, seven were HCMV-seropositive and one was HCMV-seronegative. The eight sequenced donors were randomly selected healthy volunteers, three men and five women. The libraries were sequenced on Illumina HiSeq 2000/2500, MiSeq or NextSeq, producing 2 x 150 bp reads. Study-wide findings and limitations: Whether the expanded NKG2C-expressing T cell clones were specific for HCMV antigens was left unclear. For roughly six donors, the dominant CD3+CD56+NKG2C+ clonotypes were among the top 10 CD8+ clonotypes and accounted for about 1.0-7.5% of CD8+ T cells. Those dominant clonotypes were again the most abundant among CD3+CD56-NKG2C+ cells in a few donors, at about 28.3-60.1%.

Including the terminal cysteine and phenylalanine, the CDR3 comprises 17 residues. No DNA is recorded. For CDR1 and CDR2, the germline V gene lists SGHAT and FQNNGV. HCMV-specific IgG was detected in serum with a commercial ELISA kit to determine HCMV serostatus. Peripheral blood mononuclear cells were isolated from blood by Ficoll density gradient centrifugation. A word on this clonotype: Its antigen remains undetermined.

For sequencing, an Illumina HiSeq 2000 was employed. The TCR beta cDNA libraries were made using 5'RACE template switching, a step that added both a universal primer site and unique molecular identifiers. Synthesis of cDNA was primed from the TCR beta constant segment and was followed by two consecutive PCR amplification steps. The authors' pipeline ran thus. MIGEC handled demultiplexing of the reads and grouping by UMI, while MiTCR was used to assemble and quantify clonotypes. Only TCR cDNA sequences supported by at least two reads were kept to exclude erroneous sequences. The tcR package was used for downstream repertoire analysis, and clonotypes were matched across fractions by CDR3 nucleotide sequence plus V segment. Antigen specificity was annotated against VDJdb with VDJmatch, allowing one amino acid substitution in CDR3. TCRdb reprocessed the reads, reporting each CDR3 protein sequence once and no DNA. The authors' filters were not applied to this entry. The table kept for this sample lists approximately 150,000 distinct CDR3 sequences. Together, the top ten hold roughly an eighth of the sample.

Sequencing was performed on blood T cells: a sorted CD56 or NKG2C T cell subset, CD4+ or CD8+ T cells, or bulk PBMC T cells (not recorded which). This sequence uses TRBV11-2 and TRBJ2-3; with no DNA, the TCRdb D assignment of TRBD1 cannot be verified. This receptor was identified in a man younger than 30 in good health. Donor details come from another sample of the same person, matched by shared clones. The CDR3 reads as follows: CASSPRALVMGKDTQYF.